This T cell receptor beta chain came from a study of blood T cell repertoires in COVID-19. Across the whole study: Acute-phase and convalescent COVID-19 samples originated in the United States, Italy and Spain. Sources were T cells, B-cell-depleted T cells, or PBMCs; the material itself was cDNA or gDNA.

Germline V gene sequence: CDR1 SGHDN, CDR2 FVKESK. V shed 3 bases and J shed 8 bases, with 13 bases lying between them. The CDR3 contains 14 residues. Authors' data handling: Amplification of reference gene primers provided the estimated nucleated cell counts. Only in-frame clones appear in the TCRdb table, and some are missing; sequencing was by immunoSEQ multiplex PCR. The DNA gave D and trimming, while V, J and clone size come from that table. Among some 220,000 clones listed, roughly 84% were seen once. This clone was detected once. The sample consisted of peripheral blood. This receptor was identified in a woman aged 55-70 years with acute or convalescent COVID-19. The V and J genes are TRBV14 and TRBJ1-4; possible D gene TRBD1, 5 bases. The CDR3 DNA follows: TGTGCCAGCAGCCACATCGGGGGAGGCGAAAAACTGTTTTTT. Encoded protein: CASSHIGGGEKLFF.